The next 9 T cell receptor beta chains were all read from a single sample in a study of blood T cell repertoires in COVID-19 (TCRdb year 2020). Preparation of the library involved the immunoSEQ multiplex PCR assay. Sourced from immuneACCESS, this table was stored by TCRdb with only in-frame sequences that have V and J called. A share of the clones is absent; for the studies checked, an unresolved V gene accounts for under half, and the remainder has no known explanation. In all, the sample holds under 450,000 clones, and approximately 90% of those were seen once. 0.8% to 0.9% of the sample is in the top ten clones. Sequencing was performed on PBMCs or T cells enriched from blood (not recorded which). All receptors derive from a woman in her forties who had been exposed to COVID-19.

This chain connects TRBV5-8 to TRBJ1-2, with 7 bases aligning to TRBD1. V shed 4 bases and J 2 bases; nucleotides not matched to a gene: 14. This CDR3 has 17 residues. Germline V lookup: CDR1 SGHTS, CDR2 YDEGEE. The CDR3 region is CASSPDPGTVLNYGYTF. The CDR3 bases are TGTGCCAGCAGCCCCGACCCCGGGACAGTACTCAACTATGGCTACACCTTC.

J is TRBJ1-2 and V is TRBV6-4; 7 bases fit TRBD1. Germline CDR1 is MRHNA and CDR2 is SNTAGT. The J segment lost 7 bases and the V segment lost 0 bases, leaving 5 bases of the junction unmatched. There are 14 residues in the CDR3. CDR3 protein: CASSDSTGTAGYTF. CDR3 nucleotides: TGTGCCAGCAGTGACTCGACCGGGACAGCTGGCTACACCTTC.

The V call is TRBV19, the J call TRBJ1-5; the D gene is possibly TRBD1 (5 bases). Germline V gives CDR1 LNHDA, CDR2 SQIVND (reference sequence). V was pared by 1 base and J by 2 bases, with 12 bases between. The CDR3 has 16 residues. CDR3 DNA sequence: TGTGCCAGTAGTATAGGGGCCAGGGAGGGCAATCAGCCCCAGCATTTT. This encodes CASSIGAREGNQPQHF.

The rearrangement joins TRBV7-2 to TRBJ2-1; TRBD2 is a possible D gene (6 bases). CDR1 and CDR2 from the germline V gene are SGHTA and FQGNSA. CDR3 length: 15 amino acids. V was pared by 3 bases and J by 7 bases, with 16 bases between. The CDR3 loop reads CASSFGVTRGNEQFF. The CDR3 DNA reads TGTGCCAGCAGCTTCGGGGTTACACGGGGGAATGAGCAGTTCTTC.

CDR3 coding DNA: TGTGCCTGGAGTACAGTCATGAACACTGAAGCTTTCTTT. This sequence encodes CAWSTVMNTEAFF. V is TRBV30 and J is TRBJ1-1, with D unresolved. CDR3 length: 13 residues. V was shortened by 2 bases and J by 0 bases, with 7 bases between the two germline ends. CDR1 is GTSNPN and CDR2 is SVGIG in the germline V gene (reference sequence).

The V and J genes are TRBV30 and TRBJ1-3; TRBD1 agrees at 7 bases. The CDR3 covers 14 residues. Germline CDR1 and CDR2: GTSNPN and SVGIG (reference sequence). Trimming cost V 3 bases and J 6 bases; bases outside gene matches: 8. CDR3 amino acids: CAWSINDRVNTIYF. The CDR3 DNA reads TGTGCCTGGAGCATAAACGACAGGGTAAACACCATATATTTT.

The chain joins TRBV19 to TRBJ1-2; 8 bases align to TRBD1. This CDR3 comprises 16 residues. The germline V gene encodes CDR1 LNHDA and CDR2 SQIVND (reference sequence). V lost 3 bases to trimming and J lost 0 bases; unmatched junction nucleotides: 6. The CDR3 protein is CASSINQGATNYGYTF. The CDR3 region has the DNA TGTGCCAGTAGTATTAACCAGGGGGCGACTAACTATGGCTACACCTTC. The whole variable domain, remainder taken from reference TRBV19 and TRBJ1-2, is DGGITQSPKYLFRKEGQNVTLSCEQNLNHDAMYWYRQDPGQGLRLIYYSQIVNDFQKGDIAEGYSVSREKKESFPLTVTSAQKNPTAFYLCASSINQGATNYGYTFGSGTRLTVV.

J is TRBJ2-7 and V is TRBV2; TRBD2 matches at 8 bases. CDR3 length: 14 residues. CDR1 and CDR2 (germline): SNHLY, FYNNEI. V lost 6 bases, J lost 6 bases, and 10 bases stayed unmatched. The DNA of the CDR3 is TGTGCCAGCAGAAGAGGTAGCGGGGCAGGCGAGCAGTACTTC. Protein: CASRRGSGAGEQYF. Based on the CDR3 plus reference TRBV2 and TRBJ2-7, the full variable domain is EPEVTQTPSHQVTQMGQEVILRCVPISNHLYFYWYRQILGQKVEFLVSFYNNEISEKSEIFDDQFSVERPDGSNFTLKIRSTKLEDSAMYFCASRRGSGAGEQYFGPGTRLTVT.

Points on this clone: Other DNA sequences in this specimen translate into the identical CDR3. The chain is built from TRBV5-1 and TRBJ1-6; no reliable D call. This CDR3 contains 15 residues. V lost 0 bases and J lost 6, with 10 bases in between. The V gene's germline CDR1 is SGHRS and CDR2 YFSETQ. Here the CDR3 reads CASSLGGVGNSPLHF. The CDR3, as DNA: TGCGCCAGCAGCTTGGGCGGGGTCGGTAATTCACCCCTCCACTTT.